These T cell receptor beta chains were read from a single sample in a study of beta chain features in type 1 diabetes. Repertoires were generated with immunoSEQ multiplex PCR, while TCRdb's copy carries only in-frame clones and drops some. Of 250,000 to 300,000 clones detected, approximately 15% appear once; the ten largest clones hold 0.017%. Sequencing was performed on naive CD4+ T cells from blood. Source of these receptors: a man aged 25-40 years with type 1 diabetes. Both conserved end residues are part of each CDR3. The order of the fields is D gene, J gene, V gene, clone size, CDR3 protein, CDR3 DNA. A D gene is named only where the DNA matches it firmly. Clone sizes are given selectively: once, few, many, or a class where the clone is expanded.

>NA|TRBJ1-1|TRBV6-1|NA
CASSDLKLWNTEAFF
TGTGCCAGCAGTGACCTAAAACTCTGGAACACTGAAGCTTTCTTT
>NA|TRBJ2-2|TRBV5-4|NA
CASSAGGRGATGELFF
TGTGCCAGCAGCGCAGGCGGGCGTGGCGCCACCGGGGAGCTGTTTTTT
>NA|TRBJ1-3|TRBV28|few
CASSQGRDTIYF
TGTGCCAGCAGTCAGGGGCGCGACACCATATATTTT
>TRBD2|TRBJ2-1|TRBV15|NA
CATSSLDGRGSYNEQFF
TGTGCCACCAGCAGTCTTGATGGGCGGGGGTCCTACAATGAGCAGTTCTTC
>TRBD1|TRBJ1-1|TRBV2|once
CASKWTGANTEAFF
TGTGCCAGCAAATGGACAGGGGCGAACACTGAAGCTTTCTTT
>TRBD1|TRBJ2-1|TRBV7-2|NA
CASSPWDRSQREQFF
TGTGCCAGCAGCCCCTGGGACAGATCACAGAGGGAGCAGTTCTTC
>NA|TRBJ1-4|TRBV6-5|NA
CASSESRDEKLFF
TGTGCCAGCAGTGAGAGTAGAGATGAAAAACTGTTTTTT
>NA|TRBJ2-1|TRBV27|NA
CASSLMFTMRDEQFF
TGTGCCAGCAGTTTAATGTTTACAATGAGGGATGAGCAGTTCTTC
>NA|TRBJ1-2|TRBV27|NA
CASSPQRAGDGYTF
TGTGCCAGCAGTCCACAGAGGGCGGGTGATGGCTACACCTTC
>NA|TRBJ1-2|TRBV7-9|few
CASSPDSYGYTF
TGTGCCAGCAGCCCGGACAGCTATGGCTACACCTTC
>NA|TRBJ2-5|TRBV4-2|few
CASSQERQGRETQYF
TGTGCCAGCAGCCAAGAAAGGCAGGGCCGGGAGACCCAGTACTTC
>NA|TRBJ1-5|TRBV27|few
CASSAQFLVNQPQHF
TGTGCCAGCAGTGCTCAGTTCTTGGTCAATCAGCCCCAGCATTTT
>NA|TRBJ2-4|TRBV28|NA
CASSRLDIQYF
TGTGCCAGCAGCCGCCTAGACATTCAGTACTTC
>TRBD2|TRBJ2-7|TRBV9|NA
CASSAHSGSIEQYF
TGTGCCAGCAGCGCCCATAGCGGGAGTATCGAGCAGTACTTC
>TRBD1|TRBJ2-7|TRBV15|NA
CATSRTGNSEQYF
TGTGCCACCAGCAGGACAGGGAACTCCGAGCAGTACTTC
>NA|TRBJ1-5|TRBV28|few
CASSALGQPQHF
TGTGCCAGCAGTGCCCTCGGGCAGCCCCAGCATTTT
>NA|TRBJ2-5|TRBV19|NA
CASSPDVGGETQYF
TGTGCCAGTAGTCCAGACGTGGGGGGAGAGACCCAGTACTTC
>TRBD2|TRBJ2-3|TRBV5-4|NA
CASSLYSGSRDTQYF
TGTGCCAGCAGCTTATATAGCGGGAGCAGAGATACGCAGTATTTT
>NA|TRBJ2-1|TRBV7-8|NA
CASSLALGGNEQFF
TGTGCCAGCAGCTTAGCGCTGGGAGGTAATGAGCAGTTCTTC
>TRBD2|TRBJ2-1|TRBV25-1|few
CASSELTSGSGEQFF
TGTGCCAGCAGTGAACTTACTAGCGGGAGTGGTGAGCAGTTCTTC
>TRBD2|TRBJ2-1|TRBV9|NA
CASSVAREYYNEQFF
TGTGCCAGCAGCGTAGCGCGGGAGTATTACAATGAGCAGTTCTTC
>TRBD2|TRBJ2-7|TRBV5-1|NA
CASSGRLAGVHEQYF
TGCGCCAGCAGCGGGCGACTAGCGGGAGTCCACGAGCAGTACTTC
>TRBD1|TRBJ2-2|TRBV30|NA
CAWMTGILRAGELFF
TGTGCCTGGATGACAGGGATATTGCGAGCCGGGGAGCTGTTTTTT
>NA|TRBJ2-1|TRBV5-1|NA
CASSSDNYGQQFF
TGCGCCAGCAGTTCGGACAACTATGGTCAGCAGTTCTTC
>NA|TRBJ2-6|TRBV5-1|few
CASSPVESGANVLTF
TGCGCCAGCAGCCCCGTTGAGTCTGGGGCCAACGTCCTGACTTTC
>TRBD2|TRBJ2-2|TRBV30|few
CARRAGVTTGELFF
TGTGCCAGACGGGCGGGAGTAACCACCGGGGAGCTGTTTTTT
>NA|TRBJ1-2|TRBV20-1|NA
CSANENYGYTF
TGCAGTGCTAACGAGAACTATGGCTACACCTTC
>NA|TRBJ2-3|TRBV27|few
CASSSTDTQYF
TGTGCCAGTTCTAGCACAGATACGCAGTATTTT
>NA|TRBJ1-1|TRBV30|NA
CAWSHPGWVNTEAFF
TGTGCCTGGAGCCACCCAGGCTGGGTGAACACTGAAGCTTTCTTT
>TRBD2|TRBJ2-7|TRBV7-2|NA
CASSPNSGISYEQYF
TGTGCCAGCAGCCCTAATAGCGGGATCTCCTACGAGCAGTACTTC
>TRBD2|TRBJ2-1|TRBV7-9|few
CASSLRAGELLHNEQFF
TGTGCCAGCAGCTTACGTGCGGGAGAGCTTCTCCACAATGAGCAGTTCTTC
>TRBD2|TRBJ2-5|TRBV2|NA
CASSEVSGRLETQYF
TGTGCCAGCAGTGAGGTCAGCGGGAGGTTGGAGACCCAGTACTTC
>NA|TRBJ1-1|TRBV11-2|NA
CASASGEAFF
TGTGCCAGCGCTTCGGGGGAGGCTTTCTTT
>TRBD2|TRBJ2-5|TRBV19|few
CASTSAGGEETQYF
TGTGCCAGTACCTCGGCGGGGGGCGAAGAGACCCAGTACTTC
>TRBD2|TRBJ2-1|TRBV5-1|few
CASSRTTSGRGFF
TGCGCCAGCAGCCGTACCACTAGCGGGAGAGGGTTCTTC
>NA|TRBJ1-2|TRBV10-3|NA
CAILRSATESFNYGYTF
TGTGCCATCTTGAGGTCCGCGACAGAATCCTTCAACTATGGCTACACCTTC